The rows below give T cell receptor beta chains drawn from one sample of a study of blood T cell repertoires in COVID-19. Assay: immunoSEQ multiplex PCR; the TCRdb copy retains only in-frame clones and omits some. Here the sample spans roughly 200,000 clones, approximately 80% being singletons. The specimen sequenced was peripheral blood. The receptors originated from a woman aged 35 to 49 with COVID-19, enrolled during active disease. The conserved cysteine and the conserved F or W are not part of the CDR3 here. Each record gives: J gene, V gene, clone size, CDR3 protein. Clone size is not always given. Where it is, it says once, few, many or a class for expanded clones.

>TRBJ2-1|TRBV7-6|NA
ASSLRASNEQF
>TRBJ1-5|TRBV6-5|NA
ASRPQGYSNQPQH
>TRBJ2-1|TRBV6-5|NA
ASQTYNEQF
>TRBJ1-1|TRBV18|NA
ASSPDRAEAF
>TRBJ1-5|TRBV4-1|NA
ASSHSGGGSQPQH
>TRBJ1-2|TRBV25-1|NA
ASSGGQAFLYGYT
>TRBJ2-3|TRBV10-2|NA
ASRKPGTTADTQY
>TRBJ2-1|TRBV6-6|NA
ASSLAGDSYNEQF
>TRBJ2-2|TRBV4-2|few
ASSRAQVGAGGELF
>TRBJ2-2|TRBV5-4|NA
ASSLGSGGLGGELF
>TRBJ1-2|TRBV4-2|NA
ASSQDDRANNYGYT
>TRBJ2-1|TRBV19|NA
ASSIGVRNEQF
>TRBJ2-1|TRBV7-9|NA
ASSAGGGSERDEQF
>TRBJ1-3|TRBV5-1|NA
ASSLGVYSGNTIY
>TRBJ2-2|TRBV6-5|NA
ASRAGVIGELF
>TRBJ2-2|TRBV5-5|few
ASSGTSGTGELF
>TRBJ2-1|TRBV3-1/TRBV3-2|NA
ASSPRGGGPGEQF
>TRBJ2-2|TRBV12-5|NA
ASGPGTANTGELF
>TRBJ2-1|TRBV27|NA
ATRTSGFYNEQF
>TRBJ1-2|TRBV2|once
ASTRSESYGYT
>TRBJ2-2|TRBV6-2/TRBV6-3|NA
ASSPRDRLLGGELF
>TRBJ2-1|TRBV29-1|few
SGWTGGSYNEQF
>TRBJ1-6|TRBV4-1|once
ASSRNPGQGNSPLH
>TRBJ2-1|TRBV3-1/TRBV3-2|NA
ASSQVLAGGYNEQF
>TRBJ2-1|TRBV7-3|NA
ASSLSGGNNEQF
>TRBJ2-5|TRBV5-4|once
ASSLAVLRGLGTQY
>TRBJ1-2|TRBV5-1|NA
ASSRDRGLDGYT
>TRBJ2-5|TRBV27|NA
ASSLGLTSGVVETQY
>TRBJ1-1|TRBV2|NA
ASRTQGVNTEAF
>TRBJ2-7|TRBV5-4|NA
ASSLQLAGNEQY
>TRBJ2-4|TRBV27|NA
ASSLSPRQENIQY
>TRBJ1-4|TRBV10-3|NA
AISESGGGGEKLF
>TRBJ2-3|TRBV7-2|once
ASSFGRTSGPKAQY
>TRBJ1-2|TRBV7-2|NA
ASSLGGQSNYGYT
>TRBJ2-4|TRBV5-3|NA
ARSLREDIQY
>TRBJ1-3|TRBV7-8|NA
ASSPTGPSGNTIY
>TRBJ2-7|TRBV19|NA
ASRTAGEGEQY
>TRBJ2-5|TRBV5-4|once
ASSFAQRGGQETQY
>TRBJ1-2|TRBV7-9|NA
AIPFRDRDGYT
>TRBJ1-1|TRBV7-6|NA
ASSARLGTEAF
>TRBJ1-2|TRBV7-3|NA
ASSLFAGIGYGYT
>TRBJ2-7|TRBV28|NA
ASSETGVGSYEQY
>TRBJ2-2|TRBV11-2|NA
ASSSRGIGELF
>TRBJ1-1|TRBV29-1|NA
SVAGVLLGNTEAF
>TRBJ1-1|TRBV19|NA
ASSRGTGDMNTEAF
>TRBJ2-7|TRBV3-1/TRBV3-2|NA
ASSFREGYSYEQY
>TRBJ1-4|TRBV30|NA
AWSVDRVATNEKLF
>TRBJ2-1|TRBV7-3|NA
ASSSQSSGGANEQF
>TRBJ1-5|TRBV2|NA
ASSGGTGIQPQH
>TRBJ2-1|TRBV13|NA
ASSLGAGGFGEQF